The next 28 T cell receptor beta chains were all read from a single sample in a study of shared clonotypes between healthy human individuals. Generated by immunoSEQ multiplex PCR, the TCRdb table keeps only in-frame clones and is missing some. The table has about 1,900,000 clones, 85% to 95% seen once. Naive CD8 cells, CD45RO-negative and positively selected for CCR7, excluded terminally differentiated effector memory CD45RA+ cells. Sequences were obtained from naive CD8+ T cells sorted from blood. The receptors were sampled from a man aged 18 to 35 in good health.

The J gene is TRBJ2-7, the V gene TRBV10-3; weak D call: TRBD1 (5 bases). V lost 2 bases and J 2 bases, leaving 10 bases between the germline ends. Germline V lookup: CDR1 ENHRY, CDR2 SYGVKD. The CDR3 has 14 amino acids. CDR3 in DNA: TGTGCCATCAGTGAGGCAGGGAATCCCTACGAGCAGTACTTC. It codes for CAISEAGNPYEQYF.

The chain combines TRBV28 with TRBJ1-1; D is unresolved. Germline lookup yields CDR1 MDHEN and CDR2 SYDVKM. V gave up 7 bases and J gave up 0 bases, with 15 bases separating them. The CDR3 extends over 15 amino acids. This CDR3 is CASITGIVMNTEAFF. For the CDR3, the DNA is TGTGCCAGCATTACTGGGATCGTCATGAACACTGAAGCTTTCTTT.

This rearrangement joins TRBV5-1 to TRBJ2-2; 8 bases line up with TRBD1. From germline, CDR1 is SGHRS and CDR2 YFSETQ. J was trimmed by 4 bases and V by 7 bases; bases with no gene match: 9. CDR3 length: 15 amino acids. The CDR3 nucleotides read TGCGCCAGCGGGGCCGGGACAGGACCCACCGGGGAGCTGTTTTTT. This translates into CASGAGTGPTGELFF.

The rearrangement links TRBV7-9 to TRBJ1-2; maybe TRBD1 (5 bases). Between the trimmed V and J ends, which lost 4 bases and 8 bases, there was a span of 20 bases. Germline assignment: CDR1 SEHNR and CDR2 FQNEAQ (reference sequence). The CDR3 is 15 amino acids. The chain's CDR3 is CASSYNPGHPRGYTF. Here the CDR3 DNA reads TGTGCCAGCAGCTATAATCCCGGACACCCGCGGGGCTACACCTTC.

This CDR3 reads CASRIGTGGYEQYF. DNA for the CDR3: TGTGCCAGCAGAATCGGGACAGGCGGCTACGAGCAGTACTTC. The chain recombines TRBV2 with TRBJ2-7; TRBD1 matches 8 bases. The CDR3 has 14 residues. Germline assignment: CDR1 SNHLY and CDR2 FYNNEI. Losses at the gene ends were 6 bases for V and 3 bases for J; bases not matched to a gene: 7. The full variable domain, completed using reference TRBV2 and TRBJ2-7, is EPEVTQTPSHQVTQMGQEVILRCVPISNHLYFYWYRQILGQKVEFLVSFYNNEISEKSEIFDDQFSVERPDGSNFTLKIRSTKLEDSAMYFCASRIGTGGYEQYFGPGTRLTVT.

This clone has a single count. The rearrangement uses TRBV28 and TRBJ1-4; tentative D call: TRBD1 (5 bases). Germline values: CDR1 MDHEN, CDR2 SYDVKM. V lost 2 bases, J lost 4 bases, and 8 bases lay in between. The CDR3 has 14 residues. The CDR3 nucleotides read TGTGCCAGCAGTTTACGGGGGTATAATGAAAAACTGTTTTTT. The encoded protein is CASSLRGYNEKLFF.

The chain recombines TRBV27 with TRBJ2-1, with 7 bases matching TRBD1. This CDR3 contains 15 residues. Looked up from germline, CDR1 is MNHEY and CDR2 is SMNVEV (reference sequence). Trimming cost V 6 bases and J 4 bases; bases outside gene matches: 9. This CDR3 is CASRDGQVAYNEQFF. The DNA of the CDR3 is TGTGCCAGCAGGGACGGACAGGTAGCATACAATGAGCAGTTCTTC.

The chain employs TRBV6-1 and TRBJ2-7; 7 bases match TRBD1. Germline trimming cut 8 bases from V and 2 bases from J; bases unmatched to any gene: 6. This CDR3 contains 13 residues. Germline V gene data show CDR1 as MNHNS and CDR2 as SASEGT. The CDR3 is CASFFRGTYEQYF. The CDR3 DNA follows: TGTGCCAGCTTCTTCAGGGGGACCTACGAGCAGTACTTC.

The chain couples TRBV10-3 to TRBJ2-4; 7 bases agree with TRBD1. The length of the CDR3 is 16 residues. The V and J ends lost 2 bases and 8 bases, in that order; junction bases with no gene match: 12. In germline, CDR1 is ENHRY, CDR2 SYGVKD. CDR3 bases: TGTGCCATCAGTGAGGTACGCGTCGACCAGGGGGACATTCAGTACTTC. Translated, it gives CAISEVRVDQGDIQYF.

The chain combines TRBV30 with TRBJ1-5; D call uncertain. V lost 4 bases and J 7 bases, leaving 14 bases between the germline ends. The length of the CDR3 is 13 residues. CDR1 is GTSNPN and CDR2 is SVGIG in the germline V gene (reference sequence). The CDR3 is CAWTAGSTQPQHF. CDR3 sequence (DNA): TGTGCCTGGACTGCCGGCAGTACGCAGCCCCAGCATTTT.

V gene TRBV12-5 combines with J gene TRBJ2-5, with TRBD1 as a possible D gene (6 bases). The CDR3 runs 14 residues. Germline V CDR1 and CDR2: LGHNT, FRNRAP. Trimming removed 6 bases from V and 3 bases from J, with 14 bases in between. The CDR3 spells CASGTNTGKETQYF. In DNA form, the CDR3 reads TGTGCTAGTGGAACAAATACAGGGAAAGAGACCCAGTACTTC.

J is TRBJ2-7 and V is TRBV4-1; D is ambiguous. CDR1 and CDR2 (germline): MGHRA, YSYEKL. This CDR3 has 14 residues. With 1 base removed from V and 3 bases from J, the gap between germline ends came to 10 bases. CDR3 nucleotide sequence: TGCGCCAGCAGCCAAGCGCCAGAATACTACGAGCAGTACTTC. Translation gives CASSQAPEYYEQYF.

In nucleotides, the CDR3 is TGTGCCAGCAGGATTAGCGGGGGCGCCGAGACCCAGTACTTC. The encoded protein is CASRISGGAETQYF. The chain carries TRBV6-5 and TRBJ2-5; TRBD2 matches 9 bases. V trimming: 6 bases; J trimming: 5 bases; junction bases outside the gene matches: 7. This CDR3 has 14 residues. The germline CDR1 and CDR2 sequences are MNHEY and SVGAGI.

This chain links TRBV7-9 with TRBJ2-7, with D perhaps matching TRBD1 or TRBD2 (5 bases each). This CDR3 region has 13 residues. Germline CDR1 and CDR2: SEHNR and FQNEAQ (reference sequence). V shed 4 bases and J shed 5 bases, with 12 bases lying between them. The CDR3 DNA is TGTGCCAGCAGCTACCCAGGGAGCAACGAGCAGTACTTC. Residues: CASSYPGSNEQYF.

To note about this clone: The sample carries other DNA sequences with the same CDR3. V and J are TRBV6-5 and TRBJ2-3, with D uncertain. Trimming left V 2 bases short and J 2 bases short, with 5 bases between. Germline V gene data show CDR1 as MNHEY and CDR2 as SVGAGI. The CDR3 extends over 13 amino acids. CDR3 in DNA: TGTGCCAGCAGTTACGACCCCACAGATACGCAGTATTTT. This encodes CASSYDPTDTQYF.

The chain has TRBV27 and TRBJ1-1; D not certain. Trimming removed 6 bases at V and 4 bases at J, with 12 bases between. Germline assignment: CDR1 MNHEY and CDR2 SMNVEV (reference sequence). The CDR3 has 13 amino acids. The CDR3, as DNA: TGTGCCAGCAGGGTGGGGAGGTCCACTGAAGCTTTCTTT. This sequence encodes CASRVGRSTEAFF.

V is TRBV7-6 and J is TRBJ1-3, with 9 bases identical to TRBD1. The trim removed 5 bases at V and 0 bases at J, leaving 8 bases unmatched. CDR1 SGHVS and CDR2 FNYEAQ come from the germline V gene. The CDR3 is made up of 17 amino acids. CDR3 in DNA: TGTGCCAGCAGCACCCCGACAGGGGGTAGCTCTGGAAACACCATATATTTT. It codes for CASSTPTGGSSGNTIYF.

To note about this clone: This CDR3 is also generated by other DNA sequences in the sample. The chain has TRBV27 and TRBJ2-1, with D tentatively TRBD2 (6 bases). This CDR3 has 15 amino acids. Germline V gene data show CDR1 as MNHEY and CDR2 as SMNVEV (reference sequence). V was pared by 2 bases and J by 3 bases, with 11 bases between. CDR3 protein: CASSLGTGVYNEQFF. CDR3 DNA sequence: TGTGCCAGCAGTTTAGGGACGGGGGTCTACAATGAGCAGTTCTTC.

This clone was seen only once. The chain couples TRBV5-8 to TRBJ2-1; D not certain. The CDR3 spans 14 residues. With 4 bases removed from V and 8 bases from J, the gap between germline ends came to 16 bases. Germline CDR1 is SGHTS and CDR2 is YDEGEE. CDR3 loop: CASSPSLAHHEQFF. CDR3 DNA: TGTGCCAGCAGCCCCTCGCTGGCCCACCATGAGCAGTTCTTC.

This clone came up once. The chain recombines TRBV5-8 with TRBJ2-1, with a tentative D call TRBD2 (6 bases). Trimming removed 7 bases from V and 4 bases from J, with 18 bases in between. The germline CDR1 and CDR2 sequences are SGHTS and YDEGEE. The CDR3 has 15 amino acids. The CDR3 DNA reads TGTGCCAGCGAAATTAGGGTGGAGGGGTACAATGAGCAGTTCTTC. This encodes CASEIRVEGYNEQFF.

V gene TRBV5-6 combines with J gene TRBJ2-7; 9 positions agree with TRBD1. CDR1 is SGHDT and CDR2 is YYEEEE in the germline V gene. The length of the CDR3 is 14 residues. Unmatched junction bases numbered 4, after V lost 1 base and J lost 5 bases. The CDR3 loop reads CASSLWDRDHEQYF. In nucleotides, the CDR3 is TGTGCCAGCAGCTTGTGGGACAGGGACCACGAGCAGTACTTC.

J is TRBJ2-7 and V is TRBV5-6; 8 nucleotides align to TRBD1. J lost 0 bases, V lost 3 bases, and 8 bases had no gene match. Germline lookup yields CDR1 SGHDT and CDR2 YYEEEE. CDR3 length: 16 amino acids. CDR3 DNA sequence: TGTGCCAGCAGCTATGACAGGGGTGAGAGCTCCTACGAGCAGTACTTC. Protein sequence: CASSYDRGESSYEQYF.

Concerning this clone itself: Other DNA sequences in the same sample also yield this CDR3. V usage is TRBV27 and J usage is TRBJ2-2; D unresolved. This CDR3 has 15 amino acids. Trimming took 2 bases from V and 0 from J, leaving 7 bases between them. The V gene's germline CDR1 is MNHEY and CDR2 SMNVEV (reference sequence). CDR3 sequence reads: CASSLTGANTGELFF. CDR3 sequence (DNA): TGTGCCAGCAGTTTAACCGGCGCGAACACCGGGGAGCTGTTTTTT.

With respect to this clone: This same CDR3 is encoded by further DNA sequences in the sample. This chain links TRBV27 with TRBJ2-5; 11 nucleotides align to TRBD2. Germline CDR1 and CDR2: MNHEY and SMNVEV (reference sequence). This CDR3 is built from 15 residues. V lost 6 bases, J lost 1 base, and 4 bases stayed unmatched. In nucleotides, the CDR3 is TGTGCCAGCAGCCCTGGGACTAGCGGCCAAGAGACCCAGTACTTC. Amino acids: CASSPGTSGQETQYF.

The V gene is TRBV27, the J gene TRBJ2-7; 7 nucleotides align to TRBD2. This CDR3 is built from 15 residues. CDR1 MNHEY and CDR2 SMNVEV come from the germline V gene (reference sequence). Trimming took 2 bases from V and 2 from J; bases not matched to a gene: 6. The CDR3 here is CASSLQTAGTYEQYF. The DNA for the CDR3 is TGTGCCAGCAGTTTACAAACAGCGGGAACCTACGAGCAGTACTTC.

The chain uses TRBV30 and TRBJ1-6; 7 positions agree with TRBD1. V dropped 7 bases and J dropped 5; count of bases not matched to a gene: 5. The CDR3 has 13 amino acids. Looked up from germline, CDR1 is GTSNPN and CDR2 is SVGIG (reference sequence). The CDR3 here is CAFGTADNSPLHF. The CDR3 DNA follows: TGTGCCTTCGGGACAGCGGATAATTCACCCCTCCACTTT.

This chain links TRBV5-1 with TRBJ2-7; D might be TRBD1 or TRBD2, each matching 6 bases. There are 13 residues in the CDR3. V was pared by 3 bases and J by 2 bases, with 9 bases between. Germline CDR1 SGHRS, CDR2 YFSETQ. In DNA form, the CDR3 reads TGCGCCAGCAGCTGGGGGGCCGCCTACGAGCAGTACTTC. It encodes CASSWGAAYEQYF. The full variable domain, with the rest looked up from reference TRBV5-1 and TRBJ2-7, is KAGVTQTPRYLIKTRGQQVTLSCSPISGHRSVSWYQQTPGQGLQFLFEYFSETQRNKGNFPGRFSGRQFSNSRSEMNVSTLELGDSALYLCASSWGAAYEQYFGPGTRLTVT.

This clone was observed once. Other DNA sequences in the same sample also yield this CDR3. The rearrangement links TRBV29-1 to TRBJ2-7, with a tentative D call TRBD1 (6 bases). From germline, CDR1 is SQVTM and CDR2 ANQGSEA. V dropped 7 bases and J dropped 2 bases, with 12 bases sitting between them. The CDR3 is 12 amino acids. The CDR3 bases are TGCAGCGCCCAGACAGGAACCTACGAGCAGTACTTC. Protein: CSAQTGTYEQYF.